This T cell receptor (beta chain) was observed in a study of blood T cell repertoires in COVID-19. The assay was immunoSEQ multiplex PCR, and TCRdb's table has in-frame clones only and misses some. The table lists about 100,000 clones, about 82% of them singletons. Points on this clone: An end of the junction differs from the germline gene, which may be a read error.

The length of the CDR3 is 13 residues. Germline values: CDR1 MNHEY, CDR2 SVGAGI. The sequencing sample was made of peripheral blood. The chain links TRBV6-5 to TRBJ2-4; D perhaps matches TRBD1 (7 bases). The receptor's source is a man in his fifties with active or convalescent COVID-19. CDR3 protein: CASSVNGRGRSDF. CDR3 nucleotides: TGTGCCAGCAGCGTTAATGGCAGGGGGAGGTCAGACTTC.